Shown below are 12 T cell receptor beta chains from a single sample sequenced in a study of blood T cell repertoires in COVID-19. Using immunoSEQ multiplex PCR, the repertoire was profiled, and TCRdb retains in-frame clones only, with some absent. The top ten clones hold approximately 15% of a sample with 150,000 to 200,000 clones, about 85% of them seen once. Sequencing was carried out using peripheral blood. Receptors originate from a woman aged 70 to 79 with COVID-19, enrolled during active disease.

The chain carries TRBV4-2 and TRBJ2-3, with D unresolved. Looked up from germline, CDR1 is LGHNA and CDR2 is YNFKEQ. This CDR3 has 13 amino acids. The V end was cut by 1 base, the J end by 2 bases, with 4 bases between. CDR3 protein: CASSQASTDTQYF. CDR3 coding DNA: TGTGCCAGCAGCCAAGCGTCCACAGATACGCAGTATTTT.

In nucleotides, the CDR3 is TGTGCCAGCAGGGGGCGTGCCACCGGGGAGCTGTTTTTT. It is translated as CASRGRATGELFF. The rearrangement uses TRBV28 and TRBJ2-2; tentatively, D is TRBD1 (5 bases). The germline V and J ends were trimmed by 6 bases and 4 bases, with 9 bases remaining between them. The germline gives CDR1 MDHEN, CDR2 SYDVKM. This CDR3 comprises 13 residues.

The chain employs TRBV6-5 and TRBJ1-1; D unclear. The CDR3 covers 12 residues. Trimming cost V 5 bases and J 4 bases, with 8 bases left between them. CDR1 MNHEY and CDR2 SVGAGI come from the germline V gene. DNA of the CDR3: TGTGCCAGCAGTACGGAGGCCACTGAAGCTTTCTTT. As protein: CASSTEATEAFF.

The chain uses TRBV2 and TRBJ2-5; 12 bases are a match to TRBD2. Germline trimming cut 2 bases from V and 4 bases from J; bases unmatched to any gene: 8. CDR3 length: 17 residues. Germline V gives CDR1 SNHLY, CDR2 FYNNEI. CDR3 DNA: TGTGCCAGCAGTGAATGGGCTAGCGGGGGGGCGAGAGAGACCCAGTACTTC. Amino acid sequence: CASSEWASGGARETQYF.

The chain is built from TRBV28 and TRBJ2-7; no reliable D call. The V end lost 6 bases, the J end lost 0 bases, and 21 bases lay between the germline ends. CDR3 length: 17 amino acids. Germline values: CDR1 MDHEN, CDR2 SYDVKM. CDR3 loop: CASSPTLRRNYSYEQYF. Here the CDR3 DNA reads TGTGCCAGCAGCCCCACCCTACGACGTAACTACTCCTACGAGCAGTACTTC.

The V gene is TRBV20-1, the J gene TRBJ2-3; no clear D gene. Deletions cut 5 bases from V and 10 bases from J, with 10 bases between. Looked up from germline, CDR1 is DFQATT and CDR2 is SNEGSKA (reference sequence). CDR3 length equals 10 residues. The CDR3 DNA reads as TGCAGTGCTGCCCGGAGTGCGCAGTATTTT. This gives the protein CSAARSAQYF.

The rearrangement links TRBV2 to TRBJ2-7, with D hard to call. Looked up from germline, CDR1 is SNHLY and CDR2 is FYNNEI. The CDR3 is 12 amino acids. V was pared by 2 bases and J by 3 bases, with 5 bases between. The CDR3 sequence: CASSEQNYEQYV. In nucleotides, the CDR3 is TGTGCCAGCAGTGAACAGAACTACGAGCAGTACGTC.

This rearrangement joins TRBV5-8 to TRBJ2-7; TRBD2 is a possible D gene (6 bases). Germline V gives CDR1 SGHTS, CDR2 YDEGEE. Between the trimmed V and J ends, which lost 3 bases and 3 bases, there was a span of 10 bases. The length of the CDR3 is 13 residues. For the CDR3, the DNA is TGTGCCAGCAGCTGGAGGGGTATCTACGAGCAGTACGTC. This codes for CASSWRGIYEQYV.

The rearrangement uses TRBV7-8 and TRBJ2-3; the D is unclear. This CDR3 has 16 amino acids. Looked up from germline, CDR1 is SGHVS and CDR2 is FQNEAQ. V was shortened by 0 bases and J by 0 bases, with 10 bases between the two germline ends. The chain's CDR3 is CASSLAVTASTDTQYF. DNA of the CDR3: TGTGCCAGCAGCTTAGCGGTTACAGCTAGCACAGATACGCAGTATTTT.

The rearrangement uses TRBV12-5 and TRBJ1-2; 7 positions agree with TRBD1. V lost 1 base, J lost 8 bases, and 7 bases stayed unmatched. This CDR3 comprises 14 residues. The germline V gene encodes CDR1 LGHNT and CDR2 FRNRAP. The CDR3 DNA follows: TGTGCTAGTGGTTTGGCCACAGGGGTAGGGGGCTACACCTTC. Its protein product is CASGLATGVGGYTF.

The V call is TRBV5-1, the J call TRBJ1-1; 7 bases are a match to TRBD1. The CDR3 has 16 residues. Germline V CDR1 and CDR2: SGHRS, YFSETQ. V trimming: 2 bases; J trimming: 3 bases; junction bases outside the gene matches: 10. The CDR3 sequence: CASSFQGTADYTEAFF. The CDR3 bases are TGCGCCAGCAGCTTTCAAGGGACAGCTGACTACACTGAAGCTTTCTTT.

The gene calls are TRBV19 and TRBJ1-5; 11 bases fit TRBD1. J gave up 2 bases and V 7 bases, and 4 bases lay outside the gene matches. Germline CDR1 and CDR2: LNHDA and SQIVND (reference sequence). The length of the CDR3 is 15 residues. The chain's CDR3 is CASTPGQGGNQPQHF. The CDR3 DNA sequence: TGTGCCAGTACCCCGGGACAGGGGGGCAATCAGCCCCAGCATTTT.